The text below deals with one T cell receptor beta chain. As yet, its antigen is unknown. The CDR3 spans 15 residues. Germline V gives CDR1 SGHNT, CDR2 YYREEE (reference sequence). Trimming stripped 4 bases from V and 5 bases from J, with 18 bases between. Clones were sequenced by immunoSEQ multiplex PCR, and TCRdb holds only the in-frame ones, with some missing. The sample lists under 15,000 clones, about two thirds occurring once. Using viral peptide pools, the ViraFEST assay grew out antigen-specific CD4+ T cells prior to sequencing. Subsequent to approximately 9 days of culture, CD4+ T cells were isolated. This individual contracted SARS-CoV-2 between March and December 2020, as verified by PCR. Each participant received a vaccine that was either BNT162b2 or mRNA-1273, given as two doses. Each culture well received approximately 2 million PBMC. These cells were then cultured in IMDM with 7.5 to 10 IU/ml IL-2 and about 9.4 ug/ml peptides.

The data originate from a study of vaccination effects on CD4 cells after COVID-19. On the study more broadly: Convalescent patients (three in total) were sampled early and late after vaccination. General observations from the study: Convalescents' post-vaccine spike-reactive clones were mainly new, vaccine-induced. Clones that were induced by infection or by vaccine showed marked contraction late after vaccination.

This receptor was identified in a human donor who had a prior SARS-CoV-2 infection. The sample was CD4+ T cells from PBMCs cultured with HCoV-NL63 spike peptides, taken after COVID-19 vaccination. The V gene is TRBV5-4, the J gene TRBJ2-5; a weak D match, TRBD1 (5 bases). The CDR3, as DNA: TGTGCCAGCAGCCCCGGGCGGATCCCAGGGGAGACCCAGTACTTC. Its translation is CASSPGRIPGETQYF.